This T cell receptor (beta chain) originates from a study of blood T cell repertoires in COVID-19. Original handling: It was from reference gene primer amplification that nucleated cell counts were estimated. The method was immunoSEQ multiplex PCR; TCRdb's version includes in-frame clones alone and lacks a portion of them. The V and J calls and clone size are taken from that table; D and trimming were inferred from the DNA. This table holds roughly 200,000 clones, over 80% found once. This clone was found a few times. The CDR3 spans 15 residues. Trimming took 0 bases from V and 2 from J; bases not matched to a gene: 3. Germline V gene sequence: CDR1 SGHNT, CDR2 YYREEE (reference sequence).

This sequence originates from a man in his forties with acute or convalescent COVID-19. What was sequenced was peripheral blood. The chain recombines TRBV5-4 with TRBJ2-7; 9 nucleotides align to TRBD2. CDR3 nucleotide sequence: TGTGCCAGCAGCTTGGGAGCGGGAGGCACCTACGAGCAGTACTTC. This gives the protein CASSLGAGGTYEQYF.